The next 22 T cell receptor beta chains were all read from a single sample in a study of response to subunit inactivated influenza vaccine. Via MiXCR, TCRdb re-called the RT-PCR reads, giving one row per CDR3 protein. This sample has approximately 300,000 distinct CDR3 sequences, with 20% to 25% found just once. This specimen was PBMCs from blood, taken about 20 months after vaccination. Receptors originate from a man aged 50 to 69 who received an inactivated influenza vaccine.

This clonotype turned up a few times. The chain employs TRBV30 and TRBJ2-1; 8 bases fit TRBD1. Unmatched junction bases numbered 5, after V lost 3 bases and J lost 7 bases. Germline loops: CDR1 GTSNPN, CDR2 SVGIG (reference sequence). The length of the CDR3 is 13 residues. The CDR3: CAWSRGRPNEQFF. CDR3 sequence (DNA): TGTGCCTGGAGCAGGGGGCGTCCAAATGAGCAGTTCTTC.

This chain joins TRBV6-5 and TRBJ2-5; 11 bases match TRBD2. CDR1 and CDR2 from the germline V gene are MNHEY and SVGAGI. The CDR3 spans 17 residues. V shed 0 bases and J 5 bases; nucleotides not matched to a gene: 8. In DNA form, the CDR3 reads TGTGCCAGCAGTTACTCGACCCCGGGACTAGCGGTGGAGACCCAGTACTTC. The encoded protein is CASSYSTPGLAVETQYF.

The genes are TRBV5-4 and TRBJ1-4; D may be TRBD1 (5 bases). The CDR3 loop spans 15 amino acids. Looked up from germline, CDR1 is SGHNT and CDR2 is YYREEE (reference sequence). V was trimmed by 2 bases and J by 3 bases, leaving 11 bases between them. DNA for the CDR3: TGTGCCAGCAGCTTAAGGGGAGGCTCTAATGAAAAACTGTTTTTT. Its protein is CASSLRGGSNEKLFF. The variable domain in full, with the rest retrieved from reference TRBV5-4 and TRBJ1-4, is ETGVTQSPTHLIKTRGQQVTLRCSSQSGHNTVSWYQQALGQGPQFIFQYYREEENGRGNFPPRFSGLQFPNYSSELNVNALELDDSALYLCASSLRGGSNEKLFFGSGTQLSVL.

The chain recombines TRBV6-1 with TRBJ2-5, with D perhaps matching TRBD1 (5 bases). From germline, CDR1 is MNHNS and CDR2 SASEGT. Deletions cut 4 bases from V and 9 bases from J, with 21 bases between. The length of the CDR3 is 15 residues. This chain's CDR3 is CASSVNEAALGAQYF. The CDR3 DNA reads TGTGCCAGCAGTGTTAATGAGGCAGCTTTAGGGGCCCAGTACTTC.

Only a few counts were recorded for this clonotype. The chain joins TRBV4-3 to TRBJ2-7; 11 bases match TRBD1. Germline CDR1 is LGHNA and CDR2 is YSLEER. V shed 4 bases, J shed 6 bases, and the junction held 8 bases outside the gene matches. CDR3 length: 15 amino acids. The CDR3 DNA reads as TGCGCCAGCAGCCTTTGGACAGGGGGCTTAGGCGAGCAGTACTTC. It is translated as CASSLWTGGLGEQYF.

This clonotype appeared a few times. V gene TRBV12-3 or TRBV12-4 combines with J gene TRBJ1-1; D unclear. Trimming removed 5 bases at V and 8 bases at J, with 15 bases between. There are 13 residues in the CDR3. The CDR3 here is CASSQYVGAEAFF. The CDR3, as DNA: TGTGCCAGCAGTCAGTATGTAGGAGCCGAAGCTTTCTTT.

A word on this clonotype: In this CDR3 the conserved last residue, phenylalanine or tryptophan, is missing, so a read error is likely. The V gene is TRBV7-2, the J gene TRBJ1-1; 7 nucleotides line up with TRBD1. This CDR3 is built from 14 residues. Per germline, CDR1 SGHTA and CDR2 FQGNSA. Losses at the gene ends were 4 bases for V and 1 base for J; bases not matched to a gene: 3. The chain's CDR3 is CASSSQGTNTEAFL. In DNA form, the CDR3 reads TGTGCCAGCAGCTCACAGGGGACGAACACTGAAGCTTTCCTT.

Ten or more counts support this clonotype. The chain is built from TRBV5-1 and TRBJ1-1; D gene unclear. This CDR3 is 12 amino acids long. The ends were cut back, 2 bases at V and 1 base at J, with 3 bases in the middle. Germline V lookup: CDR1 SGHRS, CDR2 YFSETQ. Written as DNA, the CDR3 is TGCGCCAGCAGCTTTCAGAACACTGAAGCTTTCTTT. It codes for CASSFQNTEAFF.

V is TRBV18 and J is TRBJ2-1; 8 nucleotides match TRBD1. Germline CDR1 is KGHSH and CDR2 is LQKENI. The V and J ends lost 0 bases and 8 bases, in that order; junction bases with no gene match: 12. This CDR3 has 17 amino acids. The CDR3 coding sequence is TGTGCCAGCTCACCACCAGTTTGGAGACAGGGGAAGGATGAGCAGTTCTTC. It yields the protein CASSPPVWRQGKDEQFF.

This chain joins TRBV7-8 and TRBJ2-7; weak D call: TRBD1 (6 bases). The CDR3 covers 16 residues. The V end lost 2 bases, the J end lost 2 bases, and 16 bases lay between the germline ends. CDR1 and CDR2 (germline): SGHVS, FQNEAQ. CDR3 sequence (DNA): TGTGCCAGCAGCTTACGCCGGCAGGGGCGAGCCTACGAGCAGTACTTC. Translating it yields CASSLRRQGRAYEQYF.

The gene calls are TRBV12-3 or TRBV12-4 and TRBJ2-3; D not resolved. The length of the CDR3 is 15 residues. Trimming left V 6 bases short and J 0 bases short, with 13 bases between. CDR3 sequence reads: CASSPPAPSTDTQYF. For the CDR3, the DNA is TGTGCCAGCAGCCCCCCGGCGCCTAGCACAGATACGCAGTATTTT.

This clonotype was observed a handful of times. The chain couples TRBV29-1 to TRBJ2-1; D tentatively fits TRBD1 or TRBD2 (5 bases each). V lost 6 bases, J lost 0 bases, and 18 bases lay in between. The CDR3 covers 16 residues. The germline gives CDR1 SQVTM, CDR2 ANQGSEA. CDR3 coding DNA: TGCAGCGTCGTATCGGGGACCGCCAGCTCCTACAATGAGCAGTTCTTC. It yields the protein CSVVSGTASSYNEQFF.

The chain recombines TRBV4-3 with TRBJ2-7; D call uncertain. Deletions cut 0 bases from V and 0 bases from J, with 12 bases between. Germline V gives CDR1 LGHNA, CDR2 YSLEER. CDR3 length: 16 residues. The CDR3 is CASSQDYSRASYEQYF. The CDR3 DNA reads as TGCGCCAGCAGCCAAGATTACAGTCGGGCCTCCTACGAGCAGTACTTC.

This clonotype was recorded many times. The V and J genes are TRBV11-2 and TRBJ1-1, with 8 bases fitting TRBD1. The trim removed 4 bases at V and 4 bases at J, leaving 5 bases unmatched. There are 14 residues in the CDR3. In germline, CDR1 is SGHAT, CDR2 FQNNGV. The CDR3 DNA reads TGTGCCAGCAGCTCCCGACAGGGGAGCACTGAAGCTTTCTTT. It is translated as CASSSRQGSTEAFF. The full variable domain, with the rest looked up from reference TRBV11-2 and TRBJ1-1, is EAGVAQSPRYKIIEKRQSVAFWCNPISGHATLYWYQQILGQGPKLLIQFQNNGVVDDSQLPKDRFSAERLKGVDSTLKIQPAKLEDSAVYLCASSSRQGSTEAFFGQGTRLTVV.

CDR3 nucleotides: TGTGCCAGCAGCCCGACAGGGTTTGGGCAGCCCCAGCATTTT. Its protein product is CASSPTGFGQPQHF. The chain is built from TRBV7-2 and TRBJ1-5; 7 bases agree with TRBD1. Germline values: CDR1 SGHTA, CDR2 FQGNSA. The V and J ends lost 5 bases and 7 bases, in that order; junction bases with no gene match: 8. The CDR3 contains 14 residues.

This clonotype was picked up a small number of times. V is TRBV5-1 and J is TRBJ2-7, with D perhaps assigned TRBD1 or TRBD2 (6 bases each). V was clipped by 3 bases and J by 0 bases, with 10 bases between them. Germline-derived CDR1 and CDR2 are SGHRS and YFSETQ. This CDR3 spans 14 amino acids. The CDR3 spells CASSWGASSYEQYF. As DNA, the CDR3 is TGCGCCAGCAGCTGGGGGGCCAGCTCCTACGAGCAGTACTTC.

The chain is built from TRBV7-9 and TRBJ2-3; D is unresolved. Trimming shortened V by 0 bases and J by 5 bases, and 6 bases separated the two germline ends. This CDR3 has 13 amino acids. The germline V gene has CDR1 SEHNR and CDR2 FQNEAQ (reference sequence). CDR3 in amino acids: CASSLAAGDTQYF. CDR3 coding DNA: TGTGCCAGCAGCTTAGCGGCTGGAGATACGCAGTATTTT.

This clonotype came up a few times. The gene calls are TRBV24-1 and TRBJ2-1; 13 bases are a match to TRBD2. The CDR3 is made up of 16 amino acids. Losses at the gene ends were 3 bases for V and 10 bases for J; bases not matched to a gene: 8. From germline, CDR1 is KGHDR and CDR2 SFDVKD. The CDR3 DNA sequence: TGTGCCACCAGTGATAGCGGGACTAGCGGGATGGGGGAGCAGTTCTTC. The encoded protein is CATSDSGTSGMGEQFF.

This clonotype was counted a few times. The V gene is TRBV29-1, the J gene TRBJ2-7; a possible D gene is TRBD2 (6 bases). V was shortened by 7 bases and J by 0 bases, with 10 bases between the two germline ends. This CDR3 has 12 residues. Germline V gene lookup returns CDR1 SQVTM and CDR2 ANQGSEA. For the CDR3, the DNA is TGCAGCGCCCGACTAGACTCCTACGAGCAGTACTTC. Amino acids: CSARLDSYEQYF.

This chain uses TRBV7-6 with TRBJ2-7; possible D gene TRBD2, 6 bases. CDR3 length: 15 residues. Germline loops: CDR1 SGHVS, CDR2 FNYEAQ. Trimming shortened V by 2 bases and J by 4 bases, and 15 bases separated the two germline ends. The CDR3 bases are TGTGCCAGCAGCTTACAAGCGGGTCTCCATTACGAGCAGTACTTC. This codes for CASSLQAGLHYEQYF.

This clonotype was detected a few times. The V gene is TRBV25-1, the J gene TRBJ1-6; TRBD1 agrees at 7 bases. The germline V gene has CDR1 MGHDK and CDR2 SYGVNS. Unmatched junction bases numbered 3, after V lost 4 bases and J lost 3 bases. The CDR3 extends over 15 amino acids. CDR3 sequence (DNA): TGTGCCAGCAGTGGGAGGACAGGCTATAATTCACCCCTCCACTTT. Its protein product is CASSGRTGYNSPLHF.

As to this clonotype: A clone one base away is much larger, so this may be a read error. In nucleotides, the CDR3 is TGTACCAGTAGTATAAGTGGGGGTCAGCCCCAGCATTTT. It specifies CTSSISGGQPQHF. The chain links TRBV19 to TRBJ1-5; the D gene is possibly TRBD1 (5 bases). This CDR3 comprises 13 residues. Germline CDR1 and CDR2: LNHDA and SQIVND (reference sequence).